This is a list of T cell receptor beta chains from one sample in a study of PD-L1 blockade in urothelial cancer. Produced via immunoSEQ multiplex PCR; TCRdb's table is partial and in-frame only. The sample has about 110,000 clones; approximately 86% are singletons. This specimen was PBMCs, taken around atezolizumab (anti-PD-L1) treatment. The source is a man aged 50-60 years with urothelial cancer. Both conserved end residues are part of each CDR3. Each record gives: clone size, J gene, D gene, V gene, CDR3 DNA, CDR3 protein. A D gene is named only where the DNA matches it firmly. A clone size is listed for some rows: how often the clone was seen (once, few, many), or a class if it is expanded.

>-|TRBJ2-3|TRBD2|TRBV19
TGTGCCAGTAGTATAGATCGCGGACAGAGCGGGAGGATCACAGATACGCAGTATTTT
CASSIDRGQSGRITDTQYF
>once|TRBJ2-5|-|TRBV28
TGTGCCAGCAGTTTAGGCAGGGTAGAGACCCAGTACTTC
CASSLGRVETQYF
>-|TRBJ2-7|TRBD1|TRBV7-2
TGTGCCAGCAGCTCCACCCGGACAGGATACGAGCAGTACTTC
CASSSTRTGYEQYF
>-|TRBJ2-7|TRBD1|TRBV6-5
TGTGCCAGCAGACCGGACAGGGGGCCCCACGAGCAGTACTTC
CASRPDRGPHEQYF
>few|TRBJ2-3|-|TRBV4-2
TGTGCCAGCAGCCAAGATTACGGTCGGGTATCAGATACGCAGTATTTT
CASSQDYGRVSDTQYF
>-|TRBJ1-5|TRBD1|TRBV28
TGTGCCAGCAGTATTGACAGGGGTGGGCGCAATCAGCCCCAGCATTTT
CASSIDRGGRNQPQHF
>-|TRBJ2-1|TRBD2|TRBV5-1
TGCGCCAGCAGCTTTTCCTTAGCGGGAGCAGGGAACAATGAGCAGTTCTTC
CASSFSLAGAGNNEQFF
>-|TRBJ2-1|TRBD2|TRBV2
TGTGCCAGCAGAGCAGCGGGATTATACAATGAGCAGTTCTTC
CASRAAGLYNEQFF
>few|TRBJ1-2|TRBD1|TRBV11-1
TGTGCCAGCAGCCCCCCCCCGGACAGGGAATTCTATGGCTACACCTTC
CASSPPPDREFYGYTF
>-|TRBJ2-3|TRBD1|TRBV5-6
TGTGCCAGCAGCACGGGACAGGGGAACACAGATACGCAGTATTTT
CASSTGQGNTDTQYF
>-|TRBJ2-3|-|TRBV27
TGTGCCAGCAGTGGGACAAGGGTAGATACGCAGTATTTT
CASSGTRVDTQYF
>once|TRBJ1-2|TRBD1|TRBV2
TGTGCCAGCAGTATGGGACAGCGCTATGGCTACACCTTC
CASSMGQRYGYTF
>-|TRBJ2-7|-|TRBV7-2
TGTGCCAGCAGCTTAAATGTCGCAACGGGCGAGCAGTACTTC
CASSLNVATGEQYF
>-|TRBJ1-1|TRBD1|TRBV5-1
TGCGCCAGCAGCTTGGGGCAGGGGGCGAGCGACACTGAAGCTTTCTTT
CASSLGQGASDTEAFF
>-|TRBJ1-2|-|TRBV27
TGTGCCAGCACAAGCGACTTCTATGGCTACACCTTC
CASTSDFYGYTF
>-|TRBJ1-4|TRBD1|TRBV6-1
TGTGCCAGCAGGATCCCGGGACAGGGGGGTGAAAAACTGTTTTTT
CASRIPGQGGEKLFF
>-|TRBJ2-1|TRBD1|TRBV5-1
TGCGCCAGCAGCTTGGGGACAGGGCCCTACAATGAGCAGTTCTTC
CASSLGTGPYNEQFF
>-|TRBJ2-1|TRBD1|TRBV2
TGTGCCAGCAGTGGGGGGGACAGGTCTCGCTCCTACAATGAGCAGTTCTTC
CASSGGDRSRSYNEQFF
>-|TRBJ1-2|-|TRBV7-3
TGTGCCAGCAGCTTAAGGCAGGGCCGTGGCTACACCTTC
CASSLRQGRGYTF
>-|TRBJ2-1|TRBD2|TRBV25-1
TGTGCCAGCACCCCTCGGGGGGTTTGGGAGCAGTTCTTC
CASTPRGVWEQFF
>-|TRBJ1-5|-|TRBV19
TGTGCCAGTATGTGGGCAGGGATGTTGAACAATCAGCCCCAGCATTTT
CASMWAGMLNNQPQHF
>-|TRBJ1-2|-|TRBV28
TGTGCCACCCTAGGGGGGGCCGGGGGCTACACCTTC
CATLGGAGGYTF
>few|TRBJ2-1|-|TRBV6-5
TGTGCCAGCAAGGGGCGACCGAATGAGCAGTTCTTC
CASKGRPNEQFF
>once|TRBJ2-5|-|TRBV28
TGTGCCAGCAGTTTAGCCCCGACGAGGTGGGAGACCCAGTACTTC
CASSLAPTRWETQYF
>-|TRBJ2-3|TRBD2|TRBV6-1
TGTGCCAGCAGCCCTAGCGGGAGTGATACGCAGTATTTT
CASSPSGSDTQYF
>-|TRBJ2-1|-|TRBV5-1
TGCGCCAGCAGAGCGACAGGACATGAGCAGTTCTTC
CASRATGHEQFF
>-|TRBJ2-6|-|TRBV5-6
TGTGCCAGCAGCTTGGGACAGACTCGTGTTGGGGCCAACGTCCTGACTTTC
CASSLGQTRVGANVLTF
>-|TRBJ2-1|TRBD2|TRBV11-2
TGTGCCAGCAGCTTGGGCGGGAGTTTCTACAATGAGCAGTTCTTC
CASSLGGSFYNEQFF
>-|TRBJ2-7|TRBD1|TRBV18
TGTGCCAGCTCACCATCCGGACAGGGCCTTCAGGGCGAGCAGTACTTC
CASSPSGQGLQGEQYF
>-|TRBJ2-5|TRBD2|TRBV19
TGTGCCAGTAGTATAGCCCTAGCGGGACCAGAGACCCAGTACTTC
CASSIALAGPETQYF
>-|TRBJ1-3|TRBD1|TRBV6-5
TGTGCCAGCAGAGAGACAGGGCAACCCGGAAACACCATATATTTT
CASRETGQPGNTIYF
>once|TRBJ2-7|-|TRBV12-5
TGTGCTAGTGGTTTGGCCCATCTACTCTACGAGCAGTACTTC
CASGLAHLLYEQYF
>-|TRBJ1-2|-|TRBV28
TGTGCCAGCAGTACGGACAAGATTAACTATGGCTACACCTTC
CASSTDKINYGYTF
>-|TRBJ2-2|TRBD2|TRBV11-3
TGTGCCAGCAGCTTAGTACTAGCGGGAGGCGCCGGGGAGCTGTTTTTT
CASSLVLAGGAGELFF
>-|TRBJ2-7|-|TRBV28
TGTGCCAGCACCTCCCGTCTAGGGGGAGGGTCCTACGAGCAGTACTTC
CASTSRLGGGSYEQYF
>-|TRBJ2-2|TRBD2|TRBV5-1
TGCGCCAGCAGCTTGGGGCTAGCGGGAACGAACACCGGGGAGCTGTTTTTT
CASSLGLAGTNTGELFF
>-|TRBJ2-2|TRBD2|TRBV5-1
TGCGCCAGCAGCTTGGGACTAGCGGGAGCCCCCGGGGAGCTGTTTTTT
CASSLGLAGAPGELFF
>-|TRBJ1-1|-|TRBV28
TGTGCCAGCAGGACGTTCGGGGACACTGAAGCTTTCTTT
CASRTFGDTEAFF
>-|TRBJ2-7|-|TRBV5-6
TGTGCCAGCAGCTCTCCTACAGGGACGGGATCCTACGAGCAGTACTTC
CASSSPTGTGSYEQYF
>-|TRBJ2-4|TRBD2|TRBV2
TGTGCCAGCAGGGGGTCCGGGACTAGCGAAGGAGCCGGAAACATTCAGTACTTC
CASRGSGTSEGAGNIQYF
>once|TRBJ1-2|-|TRBV29-1
TGCAGCGTAAACAGGGTAGGGGACTATGGCTACACCTTC
CSVNRVGDYGYTF
>-|TRBJ2-7|-|TRBV15
TGTGCCACCAGCGACAGAAACTCCTACGAGCAGTACTTC
CATSDRNSYEQYF
>-|TRBJ2-1|TRBD2|TRBV6-5
TGTGCCAGCAGCCCACTAGCGGGAGGGAAGAATGAGCAGTTCTTC
CASSPLAGGKNEQFF
>-|TRBJ2-7|TRBD1|TRBV11-2
TGTGCCAGCAGGGATACCGGGACAGGGGGGTACGAGCAGTACTTC
CASRDTGTGGYEQYF
>-|TRBJ2-7|-|TRBV28
TGTGCCAGCCCCCCGGGCCTCGCGGGATCCTACGAGCAGTACTTC
CASPPGLAGSYEQYF
>-|TRBJ2-1|TRBD2|TRBV30
TGTGCCTGGAGTAGGTTGGCTAGCGGGACGCTGCACCGTGGGGACAATGAGCAGTTCTTC
CAWSRLASGTLHRGDNEQFF
>once|TRBJ2-7|TRBD1|TRBV9
TGTGCCAGCAGCGTCCAGGGGGACTACGAGCAGTACTTC
CASSVQGDYEQYF
>once|TRBJ2-1|TRBD1|TRBV27
TGTGCCAGCCGACTAGGGACAGGGACCTACAATGAGCAGTTCTTC
CASRLGTGTYNEQFF
>-|TRBJ1-5|-|TRBV4-1
TGCGCCAGCAGCCAAGATCCCCCGACCGGGCAGCCCCAGCATTTT
CASSQDPPTGQPQHF
>-|TRBJ1-1|TRBD1|TRBV28
TGTGCCACTACAGGGGGCTCAACTTATGAAGCTTTCTTT
CATTGGSTYEAFF
>-|TRBJ2-1|TRBD1|TRBV9
TGTGCCAGCAGCGTAGCTGAGGGGGCGGTTTGGAATGAGCAGTTCTTC
CASSVAEGAVWNEQFF
>-|TRBJ1-1|TRBD1|TRBV5-4
TGTGCCAGCAGCCTCCAGAACAGGGGCGACGCTTTCTTT
CASSLQNRGDAFF
>few|TRBJ1-6|-|TRBV5-6
TGTGCCAGCAGCCTCCAGGCTTCACCCCTCCACTTT
CASSLQASPLHF
>once|TRBJ2-1|-|TRBV7-2
TGTGCCAGCAGCTTTTTCGGGAACAATGAGCAGTTCTTC
CASSFFGNNEQFF
>-|TRBJ1-2|-|TRBV19
TGTGCCAGTAGTAGAGACAGGTTCTGGGGCTACACCTTC
CASSRDRFWGYTF
>once|TRBJ2-3|TRBD2|TRBV6-6
TGTGCCAGCAGCCGCCTAGCGGGAGGCGGCCCAGATACGCAGTATTTT
CASSRLAGGGPDTQYF
>-|TRBJ2-7|TRBD2|TRBV5-1
TGCGCCAGCAGCTGGACCGGGACTAACAAGTACGAGCAGTACTTC
CASSWTGTNKYEQYF
>-|TRBJ1-1|TRBD1|TRBV28
TGTGCCAGCGCCCTAGGGGGCTTCACTGAAGCTTTCTTT
CASALGGFTEAFF
>-|TRBJ2-7|-|TRBV6-1
TGTGCCAGCAGTGACTTTGTCCCTCAGCAGTACTTC
CASSDFVPQQYF
>-|TRBJ2-2|-|TRBV30
TGTGCCTGGAGTCGGACCGGGGAGCTGTTTTTT
CAWSRTGELFF